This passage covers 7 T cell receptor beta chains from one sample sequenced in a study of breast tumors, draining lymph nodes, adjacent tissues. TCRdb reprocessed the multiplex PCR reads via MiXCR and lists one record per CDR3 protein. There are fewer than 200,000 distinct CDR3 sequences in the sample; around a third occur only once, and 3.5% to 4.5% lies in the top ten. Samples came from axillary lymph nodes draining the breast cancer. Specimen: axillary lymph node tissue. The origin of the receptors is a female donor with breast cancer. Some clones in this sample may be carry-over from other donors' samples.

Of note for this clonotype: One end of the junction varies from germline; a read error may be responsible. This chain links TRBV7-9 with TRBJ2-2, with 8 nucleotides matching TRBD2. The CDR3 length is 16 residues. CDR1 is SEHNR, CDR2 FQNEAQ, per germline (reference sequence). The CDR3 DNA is TGTGCCAGCAGCCGACCAGCGGGAGTGGGGACCGGGAAGCTGTTTTTT. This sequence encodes CASSRPAGVGTGKLFF.

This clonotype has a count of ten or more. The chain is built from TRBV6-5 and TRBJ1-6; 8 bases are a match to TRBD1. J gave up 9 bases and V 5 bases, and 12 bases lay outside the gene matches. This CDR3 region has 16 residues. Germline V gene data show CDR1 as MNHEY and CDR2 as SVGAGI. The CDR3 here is CASSANQGAGASPLHF. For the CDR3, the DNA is TGTGCCAGCAGTGCAAACCAGGGGGCCGGGGCTTCACCCCTCCACTTT.

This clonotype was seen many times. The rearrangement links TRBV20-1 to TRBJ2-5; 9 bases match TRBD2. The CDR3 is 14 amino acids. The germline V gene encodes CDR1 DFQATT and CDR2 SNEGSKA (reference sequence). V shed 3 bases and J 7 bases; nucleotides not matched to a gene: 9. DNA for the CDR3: TGCAGTGCTAGTGGGACTAGCAGGCGGGGGACCCAGTACTTC. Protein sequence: CSASGTSRRGTQYF.

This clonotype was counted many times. The DNA of the CDR3 is TGTGCCAGCACGTACCAGCGGGGCACAGATACGCAGTATTTT. It encodes CASTYQRGTDTQYF. J is TRBJ2-3 and V is TRBV2; TRBD2 is a possible D gene (6 bases). V lost 7 bases and J 1 base, leaving 12 bases between the germline ends. CDR3 length equals 14 residues. Germline V gene lookup returns CDR1 SNHLY and CDR2 FYNNEI.

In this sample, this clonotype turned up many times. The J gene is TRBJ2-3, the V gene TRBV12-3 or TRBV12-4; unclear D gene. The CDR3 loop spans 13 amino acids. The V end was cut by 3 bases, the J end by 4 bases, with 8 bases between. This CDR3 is CASSLLSADTQYF. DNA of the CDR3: TGTGCCAGCAGTTTGCTGTCGGCAGATACGCAGTATTTT.

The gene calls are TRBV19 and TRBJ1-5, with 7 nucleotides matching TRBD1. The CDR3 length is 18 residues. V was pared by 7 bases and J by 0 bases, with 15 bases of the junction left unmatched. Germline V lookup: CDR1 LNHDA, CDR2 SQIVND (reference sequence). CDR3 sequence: CASTQSRTGNYSNQPQHF. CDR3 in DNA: TGTGCCAGTACCCAATCCCGGACAGGAAACTATAGCAATCAGCCCCAGCATTTT.

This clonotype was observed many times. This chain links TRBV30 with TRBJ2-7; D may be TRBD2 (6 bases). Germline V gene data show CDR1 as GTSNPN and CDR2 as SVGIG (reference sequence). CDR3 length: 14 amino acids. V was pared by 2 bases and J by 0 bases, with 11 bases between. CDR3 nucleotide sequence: TGTGCCTGGAGTACCCCTAGCGCCTCCTACGAGCAGTACTTC. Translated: CAWSTPSASYEQYF.